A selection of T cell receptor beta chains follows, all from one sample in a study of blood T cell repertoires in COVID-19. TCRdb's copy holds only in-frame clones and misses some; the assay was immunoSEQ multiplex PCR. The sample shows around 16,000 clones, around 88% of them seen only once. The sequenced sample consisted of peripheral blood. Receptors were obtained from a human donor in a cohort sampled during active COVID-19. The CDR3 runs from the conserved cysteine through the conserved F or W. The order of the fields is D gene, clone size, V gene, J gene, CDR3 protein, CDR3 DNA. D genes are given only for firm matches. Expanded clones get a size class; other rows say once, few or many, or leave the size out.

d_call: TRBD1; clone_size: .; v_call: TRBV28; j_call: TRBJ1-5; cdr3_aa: CASSLDRNQPQHF; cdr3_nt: TGTGCCAGCAGTTTGGACAGGAATCAGCCCCAGCATTTT
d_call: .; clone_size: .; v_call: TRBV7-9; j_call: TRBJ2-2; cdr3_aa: CASSLSGGADTGELFF; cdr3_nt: TGTGCCAGCAGCTTATCGGGGGGCGCGGACACCGGGGAGCTGTTTTTT
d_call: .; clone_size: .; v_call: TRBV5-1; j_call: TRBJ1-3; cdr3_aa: CASSSDRISGNTIYF; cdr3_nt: TGCGCCAGCAGCTCCGACAGAATCTCTGGAAACACCATATATTTT
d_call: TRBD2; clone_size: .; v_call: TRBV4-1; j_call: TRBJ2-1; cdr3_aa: CASSQDLTSGGRQQFF; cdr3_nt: TGCGCCAGCAGCCAAGATCTAACTAGCGGGGGTCGTCAGCAGTTCTTC
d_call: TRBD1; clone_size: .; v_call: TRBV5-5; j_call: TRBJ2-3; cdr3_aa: CASSLSGDRGTDTQYF; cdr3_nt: TGTGCCAGCAGCTTGTCGGGGGACAGGGGCACAGATACGCAGTATTTT
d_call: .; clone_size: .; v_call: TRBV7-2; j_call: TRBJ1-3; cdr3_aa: CASSLGDSGNTIYF; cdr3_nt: TGTGCCAGCAGCTTAGGAGACTCTGGAAACACCATATATTTT
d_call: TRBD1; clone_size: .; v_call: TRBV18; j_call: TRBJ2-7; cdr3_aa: CASSLGQDYEQYF; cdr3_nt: TGTGCCAGCTCATTGGGACAGGACTACGAGCAGTACTTC
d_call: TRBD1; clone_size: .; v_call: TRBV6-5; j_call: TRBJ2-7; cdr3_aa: CASRGQQFTYEQYF; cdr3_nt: TGTGCCAGCAGGGGACAGCAGTTTACCTACGAGCAGTACTTC
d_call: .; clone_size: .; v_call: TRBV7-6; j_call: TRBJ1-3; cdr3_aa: CASSLMEGFSGNTIYF; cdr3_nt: TGTGCCAGCAGCTTGATGGAGGGTTTCTCTGGAAACACCATATATTTT
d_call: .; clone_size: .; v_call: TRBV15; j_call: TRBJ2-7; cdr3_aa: CATSRDFGKYEQYF; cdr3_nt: TGTGCCACCAGCAGAGATTTCGGTAAATACGAGCAGTACTTC
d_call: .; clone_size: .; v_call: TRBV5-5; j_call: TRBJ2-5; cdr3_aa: CASSHDSSRTQYF; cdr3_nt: TGTGCCAGCAGCCATGACAGCTCCAGGACCCAGTACTTC
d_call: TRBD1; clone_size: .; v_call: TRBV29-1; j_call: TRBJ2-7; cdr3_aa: CSVVQGANEQYF; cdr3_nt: TGCAGCGTTGTACAGGGGGCGAACGAGCAGTACTTC
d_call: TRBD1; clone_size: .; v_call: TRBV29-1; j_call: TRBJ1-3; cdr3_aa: CSVGTGGGRGNTIYF; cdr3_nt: TGCAGCGTCGGGACAGGGGGCGGAAGAGGAAACACCATATATTTT
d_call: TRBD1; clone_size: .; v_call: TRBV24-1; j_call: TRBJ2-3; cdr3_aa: CATSDTGGTDTQYF; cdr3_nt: TGTGCCACCAGTGACACAGGGGGCACAGATACGCAGTATTTT
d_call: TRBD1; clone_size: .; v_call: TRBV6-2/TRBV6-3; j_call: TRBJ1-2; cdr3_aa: CASSFDRGRGRGYTF; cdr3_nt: TGTGCCAGCAGTTTCGACAGGGGCAGGGGGAGAGGCTACACCTTC
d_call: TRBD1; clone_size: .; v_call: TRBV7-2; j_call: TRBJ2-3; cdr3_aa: CASSLASGGRVDTQYF; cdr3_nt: TGTGCCAGCAGCTTAGCCTCAGGGGGCCGGGTAGATACGCAGTATTTT
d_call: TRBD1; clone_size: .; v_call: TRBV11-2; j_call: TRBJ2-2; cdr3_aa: CASSLISGQGPGELFF; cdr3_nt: TGTGCCAGCAGCTTAATTTCGGGACAGGGCCCCGGGGAGCTGTTTTTT
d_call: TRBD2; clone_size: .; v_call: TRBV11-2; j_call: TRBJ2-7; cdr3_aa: CASSFLTSGGPLYEQYF; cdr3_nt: TGTGCCAGCAGCTTTCTAACTAGCGGGGGGCCGTTATACGAGCAGTACTTC
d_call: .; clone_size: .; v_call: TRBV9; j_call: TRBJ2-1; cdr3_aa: CASSVGGVYNEQFF; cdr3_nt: TGTGCCAGCAGCGTAGGCGGGGTTTACAATGAGCAGTTCTTC
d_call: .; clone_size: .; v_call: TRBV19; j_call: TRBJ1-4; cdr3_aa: CASSGGVGGTNEKLFF; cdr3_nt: TGTGCCAGTAGTGGCGGGGTTGGGGGAACTAATGAAAAACTGTTTTTT
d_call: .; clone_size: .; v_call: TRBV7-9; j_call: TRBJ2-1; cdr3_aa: CASSLTGNEQFF; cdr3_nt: TGTGCCAGCAGCCTTACAGGGAATGAGCAGTTCTTC
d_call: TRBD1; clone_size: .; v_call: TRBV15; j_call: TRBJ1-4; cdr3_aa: CATSRGSRTGSIANEKLFF; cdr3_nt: TGTGCCACCAGCAGAGGTAGTCGGACAGGATCCATCGCTAATGAAAAACTGTTTTTT
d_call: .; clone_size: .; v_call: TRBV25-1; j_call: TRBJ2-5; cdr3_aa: CASSAGDSRQETQYF; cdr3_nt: TGTGCCAGCAGTGCAGGTGACAGCCGCCAAGAGACCCAGTACTTC
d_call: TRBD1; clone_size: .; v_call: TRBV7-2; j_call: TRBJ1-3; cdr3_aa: CASSARDRPLSGNTIYF; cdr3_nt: TGTGCCAGCAGCGCACGGGACAGACCTCTCTCTGGAAACACCATATATTTT
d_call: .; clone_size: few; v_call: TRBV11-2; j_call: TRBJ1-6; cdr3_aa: CASSLSAMANSPLHF; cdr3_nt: TGTGCCAGCAGCTTAAGCGCCATGGCTAATTCACCCCTCCACTTT
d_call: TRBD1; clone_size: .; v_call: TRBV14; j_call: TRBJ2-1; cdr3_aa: CASSQDRAGGSYNEQFF; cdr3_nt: TGTGCCAGCAGCCAAGATCGGGCAGGGGGTTCCTACAATGAGCAGTTCTTC